The 25 T cell receptor beta chains below all came from one sample that was sequenced in a study of blood T cell repertoires in COVID-19. Assay: immunoSEQ multiplex PCR; the TCRdb copy retains only in-frame clones and omits some. The table has just over 250,000 clones, about 89% seen once. Sample: peripheral blood. The receptors were sampled from a middle-aged man who had recovered from COVID-19.

The chain employs TRBV30 and TRBJ2-7, with D possibly being TRBD1 (7 bases). The germline V gene encodes CDR1 GTSNPN and CDR2 SVGIG (reference sequence). CDR3 length: 16 residues. V was shortened by 0 bases and J by 5 bases, with 20 bases between the two germline ends. The CDR3 sequence is CAWSVGRLEGAHEQYF. The CDR3 region has the DNA TGTGCCTGGAGTGTAGGGCGCTTGGAGGGGGCCCACGAGCAGTACTTC.

The genes are TRBV7-2 and TRBJ2-3; 7 bases line up with TRBD1. Germline loops: CDR1 SGHTA, CDR2 FQGNSA. V lost 6 bases to trimming and J lost 1 base; unmatched junction nucleotides: 4. This CDR3 is 14 amino acids long. DNA for the CDR3: TGTGCCAGCAGATTCGGACAGGGCACAGATACGCAGTATTTT. Its protein product is CASRFGQGTDTQYF.

This clone was found once. This chain uses TRBV30 with TRBJ2-1, with a weak D call TRBD1 (5 bases). Looked up from germline, CDR1 is GTSNPN and CDR2 is SVGIG (reference sequence). V was clipped by 0 bases and J by 7 bases, with 7 bases between them. The CDR3 totals 12 residues. The CDR3 bases are TGTGCCTGGAGTGTCCAGGGTAATGAGCAGTTCTTC. This translates into CAWSVQGNEQFF.

The chain has TRBV4-2 and TRBJ1-1; D might be TRBD1 (5 bases). V lost 1 base and J lost 2, with 11 bases in between. The germline gives CDR1 LGHNA, CDR2 YNFKEQ. The CDR3 totals 15 residues. The CDR3 loop is CASSQAGGVNTEAFF. The CDR3, as DNA: TGTGCCAGCAGCCAAGCCGGGGGAGTAAACACTGAAGCTTTCTTT.

This clone is a singleton in its sample. The sample contains more than one DNA sequence encoding this CDR3. V usage is TRBV7-9 and J usage is TRBJ2-7, with a tentative D call TRBD1 (6 bases). The CDR3 has 13 residues. Germline lookup yields CDR1 SEHNR and CDR2 FQNEAQ (reference sequence). V lost 5 bases to trimming and J lost 0 bases, with 8 bases between them. CDR3 in DNA: TGTGCCAGCAGCCCCAGGGGCTCCTACGAGCAGTACTTC. Its translation is CASSPRGSYEQYF.

The count of this clone is one. The sample holds other DNA sequences that translate to the same CDR3. The V and J genes are TRBV5-4 and TRBJ2-7; D is ambiguous. The germline V gene has CDR1 SGHNT and CDR2 YYREEE (reference sequence). CDR3 length: 12 residues. Deletions cut 2 bases from V and 2 bases from J, with 5 bases between. CDR3 loop: CASSLGAYEQYF. The CDR3 DNA follows: TGTGCCAGCAGCTTAGGAGCCTACGAGCAGTACTTC. Full variable domain (outside the CDR3, taken from reference TRBV5-4 and TRBJ2-7): ETGVTQSPTHLIKTRGQQVTLRCSSQSGHNTVSWYQQALGQGPQFIFQYYREEENGRGNFPPRFSGLQFPNYSSELNVNALELDDSALYLCASSLGAYEQYFGPGTRLTVT.

This chain connects TRBV7-2 to TRBJ2-2; 7 bases map to TRBD2. The CDR3 is 16 residues long. V shed 5 bases and J 3 bases; nucleotides not matched to a gene: 9. Germline lookup yields CDR1 SGHTA and CDR2 FQGNSA. Here the CDR3 reads CASSTQGGVYTGELFF. The CDR3 DNA sequence: TGTGCCAGCAGCACCCAGGGAGGGGTTTACACCGGGGAGCTGTTTTTT.

The J gene is TRBJ2-1, the V gene TRBV5-3; 8 positions agree with TRBD2. TRBV5-3 counts as an open reading frame of uncertain function. The trim removed 3 bases at V and 1 base at J, leaving 6 bases unmatched. The CDR3 extends over 16 amino acids. CDR3 residues: CARSSGGGTSYNEQFF. Written as DNA, the CDR3 is TGTGCCAGAAGCTCCGGGGGGGGCACGTCCTACAATGAGCAGTTCTTC.

J is TRBJ2-7 and V is TRBV28; 7 bases match TRBD1. CDR3 size: 13 residues. CDR1 and CDR2 from the germline V gene are MDHEN and SYDVKM. The junction had 4 bases not matched to a gene; V was cut back by 1 base and J by 7 bases. In DNA, the CDR3 is TGTGCCAGCAGTTTATTGGGACAGATAGAGCAGTACTTC. Residues: CASSLLGQIEQYF.

The chain combines TRBV11-1 with TRBJ2-1, with TRBD2 matching over 12 bases. The junction had 1 base not matched to a gene; V was cut back by 5 bases and J by 5 bases. The V gene's germline CDR1 is SGHAT and CDR2 FQDESV (reference sequence). The CDR3 has 14 residues. The CDR3 coding sequence is TGTGCCAGCAGCCGACTAGCGGGGGACAATGAGCAGTTCTTC. As protein: CASSRLAGDNEQFF. Combining the CDR3 with reference TRBV11-1 and TRBJ2-1 gives the whole variable domain EAEVAQSPRYKITEKSQAVAFWCDPISGHATLYWYRQILGQGPELLVQFQDESVVDDSQLPKDRFSAERLKGVDSTLKIQPAELGDSAMYLCASSRLAGDNEQFFGPGTRLTVL.

V gene TRBV4-3 combines with J gene TRBJ2-1; 7 nucleotides line up with TRBD2. Per the germline V gene, CDR1 is LGHNA and CDR2 is YSLEER. The CDR3 is made up of 16 amino acids. The V and J ends lost 4 bases and 8 bases, in that order; junction bases with no gene match: 14. The CDR3 spells CASSLAWAGEFDEQFF. The CDR3 DNA reads as TGCGCCAGCAGCCTAGCCTGGGCGGGAGAATTCGATGAGCAGTTCTTC.

This clone has only one observation. The chain couples TRBV5-1 to TRBJ2-5; 9 positions agree with TRBD1. Trimming at V came to 0 bases and at J to 4 bases, leaving 4 bases not matched to a gene. CDR1 and CDR2 (germline): SGHRS, YFSETQ. The CDR3 length is 15 residues. CDR3 in DNA: TGCGCCAGCAGCTTGGCCGGGACAGGGCCAGAGACCCAGTACTTC. It is translated as CASSLAGTGPETQYF.

This chain joins TRBV11-2 and TRBJ2-7; 11 nucleotides line up with TRBD2. The CDR3 totals 15 residues. Germline values: CDR1 SGHAT, CDR2 FQNNGV. After removal of 6 bases from V and 3 bases from J, the junction contained 7 bases not matched to a gene. In DNA, the CDR3 is TGTGCCAGCAGAACAACCGGGACTAGCGGCTACGAGCAGTACTTC. It translates to CASRTTGTSGYEQYF.

The chain links TRBV15 to TRBJ2-7, with D tentatively TRBD1 (6 bases). The germline gives CDR1 LNHNV, CDR2 YYDKDF (reference sequence). The CDR3 length is 15 residues. V was trimmed by 0 bases and J by 3 bases, leaving 12 bases between them. The DNA of the CDR3 is TGTGCCACCAGCAGAGAACAGGGCTCCTTCTACGAGCAGTACTTC. It yields the protein CATSREQGSFYEQYF.

This clone was counted only a few times. The chain joins TRBV7-2 to TRBJ1-2; D unclear. Germline V gene data show CDR1 as SGHTA and CDR2 as FQGNSA. This CDR3 spans 16 amino acids. V lost 0 bases, J lost 0 bases, and 11 bases lay in between. This CDR3 is CASSLALSSTNYGYTF. The CDR3 DNA follows: TGTGCCAGCAGCTTAGCGTTAAGCTCAACTAACTATGGCTACACCTTC.

This chain links TRBV18 with TRBJ1-1; 7 positions match TRBD1. This CDR3 is built from 15 residues. CDR1 is KGHSH and CDR2 is LQKENI in the germline V gene. The junction had 8 bases not matched to a gene; V was cut back by 6 bases and J by 1 base. CDR3 coding DNA: TGTGCCAGCTCGCTCATCGGGGACAGGAACACTGAAGCTTTCTTT. Translation gives CASSLIGDRNTEAFF.

The chain is built from TRBV7-8 and TRBJ2-7, with D unresolved. Germline loops: CDR1 SGHVS, CDR2 FQNEAQ. This CDR3 contains 15 residues. Trimming took 5 bases from V and 1 from J, leaving 15 bases between them. CDR3 nucleotide sequence: TGTGCCAGCAGCCAATCTCCACTTGGTTCCTACGAGCAGTACTTC. This encodes CASSQSPLGSYEQYF.

V and J are TRBV11-2 and TRBJ2-2; D gene ambiguous. This CDR3 is built from 11 residues. Per germline, CDR1 SGHAT and CDR2 FQNNGV. The V and J ends lost 6 bases and 8 bases respectively, with 7 bases between them. The CDR3 DNA is TGTGCCAGCAGTCCCAGGGGGGAGCTGTTTTTT. This codes for CASSPRGELFF. The complete variable domain, with remaining parts taken from reference TRBV11-2 and TRBJ2-2, reads EAGVAQSPRYKIIEKRQSVAFWCNPISGHATLYWYQQILGQGPKLLIQFQNNGVVDDSQLPKDRFSAERLKGVDSTLKIQPAKLEDSAVYLCASSPRGELFFGEGSRLTVL.

The chain couples TRBV11-2 to TRBJ2-1, with 7 bases identical to TRBD2. The length of the CDR3 is 16 residues. V dropped 5 bases and J dropped 4; count of bases not matched to a gene: 11. Germline assignment: CDR1 SGHAT and CDR2 FQNNGV. The CDR3 is CASSPSEAGSYNEQFF. DNA of the CDR3: TGTGCCAGCAGCCCCTCCGAAGCGGGGTCATACAATGAGCAGTTCTTC.

The chain has TRBV29-1 and TRBJ2-3, with TRBD2 as a possible D gene (6 bases). CDR3 length equals 16 residues. V shed 4 bases and J shed 2 bases, with 19 bases lying between them. The germline CDR1 and CDR2 sequences are SQVTM and ANQGSEA. CDR3 nucleotides: TGCAGCGTTGGGGGGGACGGACCATTCTACACAGATACGCAGTATTTT. Protein product: CSVGGDGPFYTDTQYF.

The CDR3 nucleotides read TGTGCCAGCAGCTTAGCCGGACTGGTGAACAATGAGCAGTTCTTC. Translating gives CASSLAGLVNNEQFF. V is TRBV7-9 and J is TRBJ2-1; D perhaps matches TRBD2 (5 bases). The CDR3 covers 15 residues. Germline V gene data show CDR1 as SEHNR and CDR2 as FQNEAQ (reference sequence). V lost 0 bases to trimming and J lost 5 bases, with 11 bases between them.

The rearrangement joins TRBV27 to TRBJ1-4; D may be TRBD1 (5 bases). The CDR3 totals 16 residues. Germline V gives CDR1 MNHEY, CDR2 SMNVEV (reference sequence). The V gene lost 5 bases and the J gene lost 8 bases, with 21 bases spanning the gap. The CDR3 region has the DNA TGTGCCAGCAGTCTAATTGGACGTCCAAGGGGAGAAAAACTGTTTTTT. Residues: CASSLIGRPRGEKLFF.

This clone was seen just once. DNA of the CDR3: TGTGCCAGCTCACCGGGACTAGCGGAGACCCAGTACTTC. The encoded protein is CASSPGLAETQYF. This sequence joins TRBV18 and TRBJ2-5, with 10 bases aligning to TRBD2. Germline CDR1 and CDR2: KGHSH and LQKENI. V lost 3 bases to trimming and J lost 5 bases; unmatched junction nucleotides: 0. The CDR3 is made up of 13 amino acids.

Regarding this clone: The same CDR3 can be traced to other DNA sequences in this sample. This sequence joins TRBV5-1 and TRBJ2-3; 8 bases fit TRBD2. V shed 0 bases and J 1 base; nucleotides not matched to a gene: 1. CDR1 SGHRS and CDR2 YFSETQ come from the germline V gene. The CDR3 consists of 15 residues. The CDR3 bases are TGCGCCAGCAGCTTGGAACTAGCGGGCACAGATACGCAGTATTTT. Protein sequence: CASSLELAGTDTQYF.

The chain joins TRBV10-3 to TRBJ2-3; D perhaps matches TRBD2 (6 bases). Germline-derived CDR1 and CDR2 are ENHRY and SYGVKD. The CDR3 runs to 14 residues. The V end lost 6 bases, the J end lost 0 bases, and 10 bases lay between the germline ends. The CDR3 bases are TGTGCCATCAGCCTCGGGACTAGCACAGATACGCAGTATTTT. This encodes CAISLGTSTDTQYF.